Listed here are 7 T cell receptor beta chains from one sample, sequenced in a study. The TRBV12-4/TRBJ1-2 clonotypes were amplified using barcode primers with ligated adaptors. TCRdb used MiXCR to reprocess the multiplex PCR reads, holding one entry per CDR3 protein. The sample has 450 to 600 distinct CDR3 sequences; 4% to 5.5% are singletons. The sequencing sample was made of naive CD4+ T cells sorted from blood. The subset: naive CD4+ T cells, CD4+CD45RA+CD25-. Receptors originate from a female donor with breast cancer.

This clonotype is medium-sized within its sample. This chain uses TRBV12-3 or TRBV12-4 with TRBJ1-2, with D tentatively TRBD1 (5 bases). V dropped 4 bases and J dropped 5 bases, with 8 bases sitting between them. CDR3 size: 12 residues. The CDR3 loop is CASSSGSYGYTF. The DNA of the CDR3 is TGTGCCAGCAGTTCAGGGTCGTATGGCTACACCTTC.

This clonotype is large (0.1 to 1%). This rearrangement joins TRBV12-3 or TRBV12-4 to TRBJ1-2; D is perhaps TRBD1 (5 bases). V lost 6 bases and J 7 bases, leaving 21 bases between the germline ends. The CDR3 contains 15 residues. The CDR3 loop is CASSSGTAHGSGYTF. The DNA of the CDR3 is TGTGCCAGCAGCTCCGGGACGGCTCACGGGAGTGGCTACACCTTC.

This clonotype qualifies as medium-sized. The CDR3 loop reads CASSLVGLGYTF. In DNA form, the CDR3 reads TGTGCCAGCAGTTTAGTGGGTCTTGGCTACACCTTC. The V gene is TRBV12-3 or TRBV12-4, the J gene TRBJ1-2; D gene uncertain. This CDR3 comprises 12 residues. Trimming cost V 1 base and J 7 bases, with 7 bases left between them.

In this sample, this clonotype is large (0.1 to 1%). This sequence joins TRBV12-3 or TRBV12-4 and TRBJ1-2; TRBD1 matches 7 bases. The CDR3 is 13 residues long. The J segment lost 7 bases and the V segment lost 7 bases, leaving 9 bases of the junction unmatched. CDR3 coding DNA: TGTGCCAGCACCGGTGACAGGGACGGTGGCTACACCTTC. As protein: CASTGDRDGGYTF.

This clonotype rates as large (0.1 to 1%). CDR3 in amino acids: CASSYTGDYGYTF. DNA for the CDR3: TGTGCCAGCAGTTACACAGGAGACTATGGCTACACCTTC. This chain connects TRBV12-3 or TRBV12-4 to TRBJ1-2; D perhaps matches TRBD1 (5 bases). The V end lost 4 bases, the J end lost 3 bases, and 9 bases lay between the germline ends. The length of the CDR3 is 13 residues.

In its sample, this clonotype is medium-sized (0.01 to 0.1%). The CDR3 DNA reads as TGTGCCAGCAGTTTACAGAGCTATGGCTACACCTTC. Translated, it gives CASSLQSYGYTF. The V call is TRBV12-3 or TRBV12-4, the J call TRBJ1-2; D not resolved. The CDR3 sequence is 12 residues long. V dropped 2 bases and J dropped 4 bases, with 5 bases sitting between them.

This clonotype is deemed medium-sized (0.01 to 0.1%). The chain couples TRBV12-3 or TRBV12-4 to TRBJ1-2; weak D call: TRBD1 (5 bases). The CDR3 length is 15 residues. V lost 6 bases and J 5 bases, leaving 19 bases between the germline ends. The CDR3 region has the DNA TGTGCCAGCAGCCCCACCCGGACAAGCGTTTATGGCTACACCTTC. This translates into CASSPTRTSVYGYTF.